The 22 T cell receptor beta chains below all came from one sample that was sequenced in a study of vaccination and CD4 T cells after COVID-19. These receptors lack a known antigen. Oncomine TCR Beta short-read sequencing was applied to DNA from cultured CD4+ T cells. TCRdb reprocessed the PCR reads with MiXCR, giving one entry per CDR3 protein. The table has about 7,100 distinct CDR3 sequences, 50% to 70% seen once; the top ten hold around 28%. Treatment defined: roughly 10-day PBMC culture with coronavirus spike peptide pools or control peptides (ViraFEST assay). The specimen was CD4+ T cells from blood, cultured in vitro. These receptors originate from a human donor who had recovered from COVID-19.

This chain uses TRBV30 with TRBJ2-2, with D unclear. The CDR3 is made up of 13 amino acids. The germline CDR1 and CDR2 sequences are GTSNPN and SVGIG (reference sequence). The V gene lost 1 base and the J gene lost 4 bases, with 7 bases spanning the gap. The CDR3 DNA sequence: TGTGCCTGGAGTGGGCTACTCACCGGGGAGCTGTTTTTT. Translating gives CAWSGLLTGELFF.

The gene calls are TRBV20-1 and TRBJ2-5; 7 nucleotides agree with TRBD1. Germline-derived CDR1 and CDR2 are DFQATT and SNEGSKA (reference sequence). The CDR3 contains 15 residues. Trimming took 6 bases from V and 5 from J; bases not matched to a gene: 15. The CDR3 DNA is TGCAGTGCCAATTCGGGGCGGAGACAGGGTGAGACCCAGTACTTC. It encodes CSANSGRRQGETQYF.

The chain has TRBV7-9 and TRBJ1-1; weak D call: TRBD1 (5 bases). CDR3 length equals 12 residues. The germline CDR1 and CDR2 sequences are SEHNR and FQNEAQ (reference sequence). V lost 5 bases to trimming and J lost 12 bases, with 16 bases between them. The CDR3 is CASSNRDGGSFF. In DNA form, the CDR3 reads TGTGCCAGCAGCAACCGGGACGGGGGATCTTTCTTT.

The chain combines TRBV7-8 with TRBJ2-2; possibly TRBD2 for D (5 bases). The germline V gene has CDR1 SGHVS and CDR2 FQNEAQ. V gave up 5 bases and J gave up 5 bases, with 15 bases separating them. The CDR3 contains 15 residues. CDR3 amino acids: CASSQASGWTGELFF. In nucleotides, the CDR3 is TGTGCCAGCAGCCAAGCGTCGGGGTGGACCGGGGAGCTGTTTTTT.

This chain uses TRBV7-2 with TRBJ2-3; D ambiguous. Per the germline V gene, CDR1 is SGHTA and CDR2 is FQGNSA. The CDR3 contains 13 residues. V lost 0 bases to trimming and J lost 3 bases, with 4 bases between them. CDR3 region: CASSLALTDTQYF. The DNA of the CDR3 is TGTGCCAGCAGCTTAGCCCTAACAGATACGCAGTATTTT.

The V gene is TRBV10-3, the J gene TRBJ1-5, with TRBD1 matching 7 bases. The V gene end was trimmed by 10 bases and the J gene end by 5 bases; junction bases not matched to a gene: 11. The V gene's germline CDR1 is ENHRY and CDR2 SYGVKD. This CDR3 has 14 residues. CDR3: CATTVSGGDQPQHF. The CDR3 bases are TGTGCCACCACAGTATCAGGGGGGGATCAGCCCCAGCATTTT.

The chain carries TRBV7-9 and TRBJ2-7, with 12 nucleotides matching TRBD1. The CDR3 consists of 16 residues. The V gene's germline CDR1 is SEHNR and CDR2 FQNEAQ (reference sequence). Trimming at V came to 3 bases and at J to 2 bases, leaving 5 bases not matched to a gene. CDR3: CASSLRGQGATYEQYF. The CDR3 region has the DNA TGTGCCAGCAGCTTGCGGGGACAGGGGGCGACCTACGAGCAGTACTTC.

This sequence joins TRBV7-9 and TRBJ2-7; 8 nucleotides agree with TRBD1. Trimming took 5 bases from V and 5 from J; bases not matched to a gene: 8. The CDR3 covers 14 residues. In germline, CDR1 is SEHNR, CDR2 FQNEAQ (reference sequence). The DNA for the CDR3 is TGTGCCAGCAGCCTGACAGGGGACACGAACGAGCAGTACTTC. Translating it yields CASSLTGDTNEQYF. Using reference TRBV7-9 and TRBJ2-7 for the parts outside the CDR3, the full variable domain is DTGVSQNPRHKITKRGQNVTFRCDPISEHNRLYWYRQTLGQGPEFLTYFQNEAQLEKSRLLSDRFSAERPKGSFSTLEIQRTEQGDSAMYLCASSLTGDTNEQYFGPGTRLTVT.

The count of this clonotype is one. This chain joins TRBV2 and TRBJ2-5; D ambiguous. Trimming pared 4 bases from V and 0 bases from J, leaving 6 bases between. This CDR3 has 13 residues. CDR1 is SNHLY, CDR2 FYNNEI, per germline. CDR3 bases: TGTGCCAGCAGTGGTCCTTACCAAGAGACCCAGTACTTC. Protein product: CASSGPYQETQYF.

The chain is built from TRBV6-2 or TRBV6-3 and TRBJ2-1, with no clear D. This CDR3 spans 12 amino acids. CDR1 MNHEY and CDR2 SVGEGT come from the germline V gene. The ends were cut back, 3 bases at V and 6 bases at J, with 6 bases in the middle. The CDR3 region is CASSYYLNEQFF. DNA of the CDR3: TGTGCCAGCAGTTATTATCTCAATGAGCAGTTCTTC.

This chain links TRBV11-2 with TRBJ1-2, with 10 bases lining up with TRBD1. Per the germline V gene, CDR1 is SGHAT and CDR2 is FQNNGV. Germline trimming cut 1 base from V and 4 bases from J; bases unmatched to any gene: 6. CDR3 length equals 16 residues. The DNA of the CDR3 is TGTGCCAGCAGCTTAGCCCGACAGGGGGCCAGCTATGGCTACACCTTC. It codes for CASSLARQGASYGYTF. Full variable domain (missing parts from reference TRBV11-2 and TRBJ1-2): EAGVAQSPRYKIIEKRQSVAFWCNPISGHATLYWYQQILGQGPKLLIQFQNNGVVDDSQLPKDRFSAERLKGVDSTLKIQPAKLEDSAVYLCASSLARQGASYGYTFGSGTRLTVV.

The chain uses TRBV5-1 and TRBJ2-5; 14 bases agree with TRBD2. The CDR3 runs 17 residues. CDR1 is SGHRS, CDR2 YFSETQ, per germline. Trimming at V came to 0 bases and at J to 2 bases, leaving 3 bases not matched to a gene. The CDR3 DNA follows: TGCGCCAGCAGCTTGGGCGGACTAGCGGGGGGACAAGAGACCCAGTACTTC. Its protein product is CASSLGGLAGGQETQYF. Combining the CDR3 with reference TRBV5-1 and TRBJ2-5 gives the whole variable domain KAGVTQTPRYLIKTRGQQVTLSCSPISGHRSVSWYQQTPGQGLQFLFEYFSETQRNKGNFPGRFSGRQFSNSRSEMNVSTLELGDSALYLCASSLGGLAGGQETQYFGPGTRLLVL.

The chain combines TRBV7-9 with TRBJ1-5; the D is unclear. V was cut by 1 base and J by 7 bases, with 5 bases left in between. CDR1 and CDR2 (germline): SEHNR, FQNEAQ (reference sequence). The CDR3 runs to 12 residues. Written as DNA, the CDR3 is TGTGCCAGCAGCTTAGACAGCCAGCCCCAGCATTTT. Its translation is CASSLDSQPQHF.

The rearrangement uses TRBV12-3 or TRBV12-4 and TRBJ1-1; 7 bases are a match to TRBD1. Trimming cost V 5 bases and J 1 base; bases outside gene matches: 4. The CDR3 is 14 amino acids. Here the CDR3 DNA reads TGTGCCAGCAGTCGAGGACAGGCGAACACTGAAGCTTTCTTT. Translated: CASSRGQANTEAFF.

The rearrangement links TRBV27 to TRBJ1-6; D may be TRBD1 (5 bases). The V end was cut by 6 bases, the J end by 13 bases, with 28 bases between. The CDR3 totals 17 residues. The germline V gene encodes CDR1 MNHEY and CDR2 SMNVEV (reference sequence). The CDR3 loop is CASRGPRVFNLIPPLHF. The CDR3 DNA is TGTGCCAGCAGAGGCCCCAGGGTTTTTAACCTAATTCCCCCCCTCCACTTT.

This clonotype came up a few times. This sequence joins TRBV20-1 and TRBJ1-4; TRBD1 agrees at 7 bases. V trimming: 6 bases; J trimming: 10 bases; junction bases outside the gene matches: 11. CDR1 DFQATT and CDR2 SNEGSKA come from the germline V gene (reference sequence). This CDR3 has 13 amino acids. Here the CDR3 DNA reads TGCAGTGCCTCCGCAAGGGGGCTTGGAAAACTGTTTTTT. This translates into CSASARGLGKLFF.

This clonotype was counted between two and nine times. At one end, the junction sequence differs from germline, possibly due to a read error. The genes are TRBV11-1 and TRBJ1-2, with TRBD1 matching 7 bases. The germline CDR1 and CDR2 sequences are SGHAT and FQDESV (reference sequence). The CDR3 covers 13 residues. In DNA form, the CDR3 reads TGTGCCGGCAGCCGGGGACAGAACTATGGCTACACCTTC. Amino acids: CAGSRGQNYGYTF. The entire variable domain, with the rest obtained from reference TRBV11-1 and TRBJ1-2, is as follows: EAEVAQSPRYKITEKSQAVAFWCDPISGHATLYWYRQILGQGPELLVQFQDESVVDDSQLPKDRFSAERLKGVDSTLKIQPAELGDSAMYLCAGSRGQNYGYTFGSGTRLTVV.

The chain joins TRBV18 to TRBJ2-3, with D tentatively TRBD2 (5 bases). The CDR3 runs 15 residues. Trimming cost V 3 bases and J 0 bases, with 10 bases left between them. Looked up from germline, CDR1 is KGHSH and CDR2 is LQKENI. The CDR3 loop is CASSPDLTSTDTQYF. In nucleotides, the CDR3 is TGTGCCAGCTCACCGGACTTGACTAGCACAGATACGCAGTATTTT.

The chain links TRBV20-1 to TRBJ2-7; perhaps TRBD1 as D (6 bases). Trimming shortened V by 1 base and J by 2 bases, and 12 bases separated the two germline ends. CDR1 is DFQATT, CDR2 SNEGSKA, per germline (reference sequence). This CDR3 contains 14 residues. The CDR3 spells CSARVGQLPYEQYF. In DNA, the CDR3 is TGCAGTGCTAGAGTAGGACAGCTTCCCTACGAGCAGTACTTC.

This clonotype was observed a few times. The rearrangement uses TRBV7-9 and TRBJ1-6; D remains unclear. Germline loops: CDR1 SEHNR, CDR2 FQNEAQ (reference sequence). CDR3 length: 14 residues. V lost 1 base and J 10 bases, leaving 11 bases between the germline ends. CDR3 loop: CASSLGGGDSPLHF. The CDR3 DNA reads as TGTGCCAGCAGCTTAGGGGGTGGTGACTCACCCCTCCACTTT.

The genes are TRBV11-1 and TRBJ2-2; TRBD2 might be the D (5 bases). Germline V lookup: CDR1 SGHAT, CDR2 FQDESV (reference sequence). The CDR3 runs 14 residues. The V gene lost 2 bases and the J gene lost 5 bases, with 9 bases spanning the gap. The CDR3 here is CASSLRGATGELFF. In nucleotides, the CDR3 is TGTGCCAGCAGCTTACGGGGAGCTACCGGGGAGCTGTTTTTT. The entire variable domain, with the rest obtained from reference TRBV11-1 and TRBJ2-2, is as follows: EAEVAQSPRYKITEKSQAVAFWCDPISGHATLYWYRQILGQGPELLVQFQDESVVDDSQLPKDRFSAERLKGVDSTLKIQPAELGDSAMYLCASSLRGATGELFFGEGSRLTVL.

Of note for this clonotype: At one end, the junction sequence differs from germline, possibly due to a read error. The J gene is TRBJ1-2, the V gene TRBV20-1, with D tentatively TRBD1 (5 bases). Germline CDR1 reads DFQATT; CDR2 reads SNEGSKA (reference sequence). The CDR3 contains 13 residues. CDR3 protein: CSARGAGNYGYTF. CDR3 coding DNA: TGCAGTGCCAGAGGGGCTGGGAACTATGGCTACACCTTC.